Listed here is a single T cell receptor beta chain. Its antigen is unidentified. Germline lookup yields CDR1 LNHNV and CDR2 YYDKDF (reference sequence). The CDR3 has 18 amino acids. Each TRB cDNA library was prepared by 5' RACE (with UMI labels). Each CDR3 protein gets one entry in TCRdb, which reprocessed the 5' RACE reads and gives no DNA. The specimen's table records 150,000 to 180,000 distinct CDR3 sequences. Each CD8+ T cell subset was sorted in triplicate, a few hundred thousand cells each. These data originate in a study of CXCR3-negative and CXCR3-positive naive CD8 T cells. Study details: Every library held about 1.5 +/- 0.3 million TRB reads, and the total came to roughly 150 million. General observations from the study: Similar TRBV-TRBJ gene usage was seen in naive CXCR3-negative and CXCR3-positive cells, but not in memory cells. Higher TRB CDR3 hydrophobicity marked CXCR3-positive naive cells relative to CXCR3-negative naive cells.

This TCR was sampled from a human donor in good health. Some clones in this sample may be carry-over from other donors' samples. Material: naive CXCR3+ CD8+ T cells from blood. The subset was: CD45RO-CCR7+CD27+CD95- naive CD8+ T cells expressing CXCR3 (TNR3+). The chain has TRBV15 and TRBJ2-3; TCRdb lists TRBD2, though no DNA is available to test this call. CDR3 in amino acids: CATSRGAWTSGNTDTQYF.